This paragraph covers one TCR beta chain sequence. The target antigen is unknown. This entry belongs to a study of cytomegalovirus exposure and HLA in healthy donors. Across the whole study: Earlier, 95 million to 120 million unique TCR beta sequences were recovered from about 170 million T cells by an analysis.

Findings and limits, study-wide: Later analysis identified a missense DCLRE1C variant that was linked to TCR beta V- and J-gene trimming.

Looked up from germline, CDR1 is SGHAT and CDR2 is FQNNGV. The CDR3 runs to 18 residues. Trimming took 5 bases from V and 0 from J; bases not matched to a gene: 13. PCR involved 60 Vbeta and 13 Jbeta primers. Using immunoSEQ multiplex PCR, the repertoire was profiled, and TCRdb retains in-frame clones only, with some absent. This sample's clone table lists approximately 200,000 clones. The material sequenced was PBMCs. This sequence was found in a boy between 5 and 17 years old in good health and CMV-seronegative. The chain links TRBV11-2 to TRBJ2-1; 7 bases are a match to TRBD2. Written as DNA, the CDR3 is TGTGCCAGCAGCCCGCCCTGGCGGGCGGGGGACTCCTACAATGAGCAGTTCTTC. Translation: CASSPPWRAGDSYNEQFF.